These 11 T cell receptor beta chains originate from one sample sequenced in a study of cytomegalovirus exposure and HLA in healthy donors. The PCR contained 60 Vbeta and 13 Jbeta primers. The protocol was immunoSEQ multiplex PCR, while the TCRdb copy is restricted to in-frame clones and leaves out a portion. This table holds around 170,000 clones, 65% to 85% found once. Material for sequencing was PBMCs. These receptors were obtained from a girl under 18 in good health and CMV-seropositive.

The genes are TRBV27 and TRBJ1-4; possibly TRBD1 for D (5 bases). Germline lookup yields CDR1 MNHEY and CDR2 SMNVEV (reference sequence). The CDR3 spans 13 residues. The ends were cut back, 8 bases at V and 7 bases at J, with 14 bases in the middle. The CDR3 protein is CASSLGGVEKLFF. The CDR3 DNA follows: TGTGCCAGCTCCTTGGGGGGGGTTGAAAAACTGTTTTTT.

CDR3 protein: CASSSPSTRSYEQYF. Written as DNA, the CDR3 is TGTGCCAGCAGTTCACCCTCGACTAGGTCATACGAGCAGTACTTC. This sequence joins TRBV6-5 and TRBJ2-7; D perhaps matches TRBD2 (6 bases). The CDR3 is 15 residues long. Trimming removed 4 bases at V and 4 bases at J, with 17 bases between. CDR1 and CDR2 (germline): MNHEY, SVGAGI.

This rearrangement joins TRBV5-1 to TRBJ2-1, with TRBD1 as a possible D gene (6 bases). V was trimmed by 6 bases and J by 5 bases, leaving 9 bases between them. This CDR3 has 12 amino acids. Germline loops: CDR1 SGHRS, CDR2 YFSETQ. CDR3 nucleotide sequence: TGCGCCAGCAAACGGACAGACAATGAGCAGTTCTTC. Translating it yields CASKRTDNEQFF.

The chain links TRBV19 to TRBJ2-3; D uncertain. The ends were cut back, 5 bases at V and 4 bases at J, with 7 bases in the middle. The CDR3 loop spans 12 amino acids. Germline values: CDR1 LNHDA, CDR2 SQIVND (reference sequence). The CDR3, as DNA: TGTGCCAGTAGTTTTTCTGCAGATACGCAGTATTTT. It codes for CASSFSADTQYF.

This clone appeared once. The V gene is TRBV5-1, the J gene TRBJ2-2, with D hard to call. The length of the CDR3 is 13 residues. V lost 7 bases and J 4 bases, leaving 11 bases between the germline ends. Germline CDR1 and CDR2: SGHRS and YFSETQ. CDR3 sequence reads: CASCLVGTGELFF. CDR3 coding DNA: TGCGCCAGCTGCCTAGTGGGCACCGGGGAGCTGTTTTTT.

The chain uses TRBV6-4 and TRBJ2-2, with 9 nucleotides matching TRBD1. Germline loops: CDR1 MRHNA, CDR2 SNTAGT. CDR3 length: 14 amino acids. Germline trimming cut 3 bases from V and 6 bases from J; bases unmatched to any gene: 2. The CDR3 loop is CASSEDRGAGELFF. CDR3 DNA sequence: TGTGCCAGCAGTGAGGACAGGGGAGCCGGGGAGCTGTTTTTT.

The CDR3 loop is CASSYSKDRGYNEQFF. The CDR3 DNA sequence: TGTGCCAGCAGTTACTCGAAGGACAGGGGGTACAATGAGCAGTTCTTC. This sequence joins TRBV6-6 and TRBJ2-1; 10 bases are a match to TRBD1. The CDR3 runs to 16 residues. V trimming: 0 bases; J trimming: 4 bases; junction bases outside the gene matches: 3. Germline V gene sequence: CDR1 MNHNY, CDR2 SVGAGI (reference sequence).

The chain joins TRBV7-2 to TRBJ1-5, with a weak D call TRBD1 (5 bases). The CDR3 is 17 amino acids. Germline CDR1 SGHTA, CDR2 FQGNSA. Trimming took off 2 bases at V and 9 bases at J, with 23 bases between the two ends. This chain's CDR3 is CASSLTTGTTGGRPQHF. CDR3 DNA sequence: TGTGCCAGCAGCTTAACCACCGGGACCACCGGAGGGCGGCCCCAGCATTTT.

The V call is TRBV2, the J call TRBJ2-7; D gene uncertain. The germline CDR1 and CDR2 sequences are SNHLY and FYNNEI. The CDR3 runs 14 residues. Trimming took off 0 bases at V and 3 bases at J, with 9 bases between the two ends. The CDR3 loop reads CASSEAGGSYEQYF. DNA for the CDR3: TGTGCCAGCAGTGAAGCAGGCGGCAGCTACGAGCAGTACTTC.

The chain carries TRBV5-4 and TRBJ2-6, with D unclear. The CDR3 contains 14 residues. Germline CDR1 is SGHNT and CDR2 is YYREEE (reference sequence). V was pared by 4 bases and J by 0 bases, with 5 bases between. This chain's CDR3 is CASSPFSGANVLTF. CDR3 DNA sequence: TGTGCCAGCAGCCCTTTCTCTGGGGCCAACGTCCTGACTTTC.

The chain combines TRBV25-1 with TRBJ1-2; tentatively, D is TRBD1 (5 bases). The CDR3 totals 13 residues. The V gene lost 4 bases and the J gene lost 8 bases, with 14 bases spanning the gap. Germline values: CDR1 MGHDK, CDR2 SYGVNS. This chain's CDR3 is CASSGRGWEGYTF. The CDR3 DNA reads TGTGCCAGCAGTGGGAGGGGTTGGGAAGGCTACACCTTC.